The entry that follows covers one T cell receptor beta chain sequence. The data were obtained in a study of T cell changes during pregnancy in multiple sclerosis. V was pared by 3 bases and J by 1 base, with 9 bases between. Germline V gives CDR1 LNHDA, CDR2 SQIVND (reference sequence). CDR3 length: 14 residues. The data were produced by immunoSEQ multiplex PCR, yet TCRdb's version contains in-frame clones alone and is incomplete. The table lists 13,000 to 15,000 clones, around 86% of them singletons, with 15% to 20% in the top ten. Sample: CD8+ T cells from peripheral blood mononuclear cells, taken in the first trimester of pregnancy. The V and J genes are TRBV19 and TRBJ1-1; D gene unclear. The receptor was isolated from a female donor with multiple sclerosis, enrolled in a pregnancy study. The CDR3 reads CASSIGRGNTEAFF. The CDR3 nucleotides read TGTGCCAGTAGTATCGGACGGGGGAACACTGAAGCTTTCTTT.